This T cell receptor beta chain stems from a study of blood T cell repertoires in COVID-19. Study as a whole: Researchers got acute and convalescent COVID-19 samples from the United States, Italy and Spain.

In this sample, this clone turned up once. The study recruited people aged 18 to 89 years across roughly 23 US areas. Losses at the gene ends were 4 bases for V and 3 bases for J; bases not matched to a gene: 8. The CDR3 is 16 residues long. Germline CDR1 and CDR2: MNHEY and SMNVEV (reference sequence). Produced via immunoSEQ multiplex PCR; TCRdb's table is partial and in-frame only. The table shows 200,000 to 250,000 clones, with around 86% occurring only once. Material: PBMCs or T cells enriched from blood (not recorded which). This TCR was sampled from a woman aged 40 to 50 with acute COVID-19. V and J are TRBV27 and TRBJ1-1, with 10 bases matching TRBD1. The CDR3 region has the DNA TGTGCCAGCAGTTCACGGGGACAGGGGAGGTACACTGAAGCTTTCTTT. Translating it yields CASSSRGQGRYTEAFF.